Listed here is a single T cell receptor beta chain. Its cognate antigen is unknown. This sample is drawn from a study of T cells after yellow fever vaccination. Study-level results: At less than 97% for CD4 and roughly 87% for CD8, most primary-vaccination clones showed up again after the booster. CD4 and CD8 compartments shared a small share of clonotypes, likely from convergent recombination. A weaker secondary response peaked on day 5, the primary on day 15.

TCRdb reanalysed the 5' RACE reads using MiXCR and keeps one entry per CDR3 protein. Of over 300,000 distinct CDR3 sequences in the sample, approximately 4% were seen once. V lost 1 base to trimming and J lost 9 bases, with 10 bases between them. The germline V gene encodes CDR1 LNHNV and CDR2 YYDKDF (reference sequence). The CDR3 spans 14 residues. The TCR was taken from a man aged 18 to 29 who received the YFV17D yellow fever vaccine. This material consisted of PBMCs, taken 5 days after the yellow fever booster vaccination. V usage is TRBV15 and J usage is TRBJ1-6, with a weak D call TRBD1 (5 bases). The CDR3 DNA reads TGTGCCACCAGCAGAGGGGGCAGGGTTTCACCCCTCCACTTT. This codes for CATSRGGRVSPLHF.